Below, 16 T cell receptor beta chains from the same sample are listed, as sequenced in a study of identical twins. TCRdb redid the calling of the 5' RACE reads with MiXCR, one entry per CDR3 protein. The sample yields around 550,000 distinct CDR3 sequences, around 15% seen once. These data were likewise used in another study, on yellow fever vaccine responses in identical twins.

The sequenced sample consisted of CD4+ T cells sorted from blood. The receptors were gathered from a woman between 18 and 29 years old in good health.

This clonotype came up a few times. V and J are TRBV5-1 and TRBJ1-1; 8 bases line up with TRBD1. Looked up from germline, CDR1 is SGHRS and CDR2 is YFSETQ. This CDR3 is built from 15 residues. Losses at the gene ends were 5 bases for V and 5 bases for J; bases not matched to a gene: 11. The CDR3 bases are TGCGCCAGCAGTTTTTTACAGGGGGAAGGGACTGAAGCTTTCTTT. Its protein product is CASSFLQGEGTEAFF.

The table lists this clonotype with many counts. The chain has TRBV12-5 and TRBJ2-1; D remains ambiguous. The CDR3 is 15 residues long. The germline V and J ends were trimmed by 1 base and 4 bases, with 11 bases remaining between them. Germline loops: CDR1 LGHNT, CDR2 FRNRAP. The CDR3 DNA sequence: TGTGCTAGTGGTTTGGGACCCATACAATACAATGAGCAGTTCTTC. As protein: CASGLGPIQYNEQFF.

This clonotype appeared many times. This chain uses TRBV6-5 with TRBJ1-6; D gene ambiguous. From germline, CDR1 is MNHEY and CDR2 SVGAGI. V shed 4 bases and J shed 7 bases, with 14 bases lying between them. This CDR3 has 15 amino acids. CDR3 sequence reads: CASSFLGRGNSPLHF. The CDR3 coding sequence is TGTGCCAGCAGTTTTCTCGGACGGGGAAATTCACCCCTCCACTTT.

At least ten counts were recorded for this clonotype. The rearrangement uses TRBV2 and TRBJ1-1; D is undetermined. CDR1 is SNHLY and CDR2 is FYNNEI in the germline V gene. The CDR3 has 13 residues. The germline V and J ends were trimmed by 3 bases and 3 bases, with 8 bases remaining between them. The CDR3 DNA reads TGTGCCAGCAGTGACAGCCCTGACACTGAAGCTTTCTTT. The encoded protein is CASSDSPDTEAFF. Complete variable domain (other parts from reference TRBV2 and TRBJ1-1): EPEVTQTPSHQVTQMGQEVILRCVPISNHLYFYWYRQILGQKVEFLVSFYNNEISEKSEIFDDQFSVERPDGSNFTLKIRSTKLEDSAMYFCASSDSPDTEAFFGQGTRLTVV.

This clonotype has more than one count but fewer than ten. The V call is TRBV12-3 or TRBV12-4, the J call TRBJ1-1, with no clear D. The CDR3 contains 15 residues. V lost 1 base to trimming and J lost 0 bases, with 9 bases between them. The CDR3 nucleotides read TGTGCCAGCAGTTTAGGGCAGAGCATGAACACTGAAGCTTTCTTT. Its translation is CASSLGQSMNTEAFF.

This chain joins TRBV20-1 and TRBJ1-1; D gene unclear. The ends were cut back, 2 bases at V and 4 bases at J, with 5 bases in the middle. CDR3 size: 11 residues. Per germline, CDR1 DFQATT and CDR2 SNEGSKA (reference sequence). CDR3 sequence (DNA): TGCAGTGCTAGACATATCACTGAAGCTTTCTTT. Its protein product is CSARHITEAFF.

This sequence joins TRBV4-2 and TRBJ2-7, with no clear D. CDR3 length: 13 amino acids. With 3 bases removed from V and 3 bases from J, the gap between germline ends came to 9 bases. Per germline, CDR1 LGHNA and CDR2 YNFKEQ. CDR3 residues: CASSHRLGYEQYF. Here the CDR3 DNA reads TGTGCCAGCAGCCACAGATTAGGCTACGAGCAGTACTTC.

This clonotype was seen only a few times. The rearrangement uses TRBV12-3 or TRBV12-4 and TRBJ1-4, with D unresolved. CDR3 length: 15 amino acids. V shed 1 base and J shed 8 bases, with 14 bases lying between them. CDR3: CASSLGSGTHEKLFF. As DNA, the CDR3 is TGTGCCAGCAGTTTAGGTTCAGGCACTCACGAAAAACTGTTTTTT.

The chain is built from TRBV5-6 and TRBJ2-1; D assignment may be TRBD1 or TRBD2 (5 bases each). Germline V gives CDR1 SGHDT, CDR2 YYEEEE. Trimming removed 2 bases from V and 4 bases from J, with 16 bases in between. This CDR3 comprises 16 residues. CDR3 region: CASSFRDLGIYNEQFF. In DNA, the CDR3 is TGTGCCAGCAGCTTCAGGGACCTAGGGATTTACAATGAGCAGTTCTTC.

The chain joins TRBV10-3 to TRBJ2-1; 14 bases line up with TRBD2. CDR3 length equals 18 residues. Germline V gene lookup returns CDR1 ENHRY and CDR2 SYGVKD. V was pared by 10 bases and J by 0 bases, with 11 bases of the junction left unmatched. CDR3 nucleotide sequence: TGTGCCACCAAGGCGGGACTAGCGGGGGAGAGCTCCTACAATGAGCAGTTCTTC. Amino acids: CATKAGLAGESSYNEQFF.

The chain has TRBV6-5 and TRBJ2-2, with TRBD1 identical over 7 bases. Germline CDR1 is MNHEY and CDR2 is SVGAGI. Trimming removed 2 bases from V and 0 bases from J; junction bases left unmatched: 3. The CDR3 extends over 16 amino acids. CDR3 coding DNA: TGTGCCAGCAGTTACACGGGACAGACGAACACCGGGGAGCTGTTTTTT. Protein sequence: CASSYTGQTNTGELFF.

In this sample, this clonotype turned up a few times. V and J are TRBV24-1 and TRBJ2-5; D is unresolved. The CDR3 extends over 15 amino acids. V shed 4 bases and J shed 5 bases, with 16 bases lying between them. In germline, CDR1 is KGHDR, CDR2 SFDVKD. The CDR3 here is CATSESRLSGETQYF. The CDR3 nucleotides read TGTGCCACCAGTGAATCCCGCTTGTCCGGGGAGACCCAGTACTTC.

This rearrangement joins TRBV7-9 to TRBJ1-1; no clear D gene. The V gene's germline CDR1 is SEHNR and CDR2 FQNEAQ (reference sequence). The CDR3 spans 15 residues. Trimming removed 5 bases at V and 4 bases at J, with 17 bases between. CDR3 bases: TGTGCCAGCAGCCCCCGGGCCTCCCCCGGCACTGAAGCTTTCTTT. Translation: CASSPRASPGTEAFF. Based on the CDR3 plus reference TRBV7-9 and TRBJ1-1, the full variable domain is DTGVSQNPRHKITKRGQNVTFRCDPISEHNRLYWYRQTLGQGPEFLTYFQNEAQLEKSRLLSDRFSAERPKGSFSTLEIQRTEQGDSAMYLCASSPRASPGTEAFFGQGTRLTVV.

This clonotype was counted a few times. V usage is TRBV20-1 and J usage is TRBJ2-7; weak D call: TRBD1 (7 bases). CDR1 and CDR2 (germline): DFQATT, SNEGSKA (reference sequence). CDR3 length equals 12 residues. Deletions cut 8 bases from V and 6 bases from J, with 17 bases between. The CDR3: CSSRQGGGEQYF. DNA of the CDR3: TGCAGTTCTCGACAGGGAGGAGGCGAGCAGTACTTC.

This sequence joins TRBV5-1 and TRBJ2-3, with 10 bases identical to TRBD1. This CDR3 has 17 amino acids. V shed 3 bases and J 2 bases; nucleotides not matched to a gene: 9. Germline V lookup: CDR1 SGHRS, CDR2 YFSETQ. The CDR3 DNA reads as TGCGCCAGCAGCTCGACTCGGGACAGGGGATACACAGATACGCAGTATTTT. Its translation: CASSSTRDRGYTDTQYF.

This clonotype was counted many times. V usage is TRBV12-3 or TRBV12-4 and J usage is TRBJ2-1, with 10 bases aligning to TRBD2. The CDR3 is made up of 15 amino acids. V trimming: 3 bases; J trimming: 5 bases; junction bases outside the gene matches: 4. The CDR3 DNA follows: TGTGCCAGCAGTTTGCAACTAGCGGGAAACAATGAGCAGTTCTTC. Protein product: CASSLQLAGNNEQFF.